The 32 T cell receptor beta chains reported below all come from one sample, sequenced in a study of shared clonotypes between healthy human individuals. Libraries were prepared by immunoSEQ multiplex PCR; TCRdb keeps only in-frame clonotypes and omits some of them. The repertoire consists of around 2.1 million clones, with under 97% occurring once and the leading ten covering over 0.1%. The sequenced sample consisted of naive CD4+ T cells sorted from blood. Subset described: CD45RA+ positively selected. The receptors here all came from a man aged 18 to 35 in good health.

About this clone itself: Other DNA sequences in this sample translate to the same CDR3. The CDR3 bases are TGCGCCAGCAGCTTGGTTGGACTTTCAGAGACCCAGTACTTC. Translating gives CASSLVGLSETQYF. The V call is TRBV5-1, the J call TRBJ2-5, with TRBD2 as a possible D gene (5 bases). Trimming left V 0 bases short and J 4 bases short, with 10 bases between. The CDR3 consists of 14 residues. Germline V gene data show CDR1 as SGHRS and CDR2 as YFSETQ.

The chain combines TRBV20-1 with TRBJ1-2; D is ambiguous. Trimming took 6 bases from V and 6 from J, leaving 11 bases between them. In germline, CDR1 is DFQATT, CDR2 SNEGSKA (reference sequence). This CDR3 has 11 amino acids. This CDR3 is CSAGPTDGYTF. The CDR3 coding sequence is TGCAGTGCCGGCCCTACGGATGGCTACACCTTC.

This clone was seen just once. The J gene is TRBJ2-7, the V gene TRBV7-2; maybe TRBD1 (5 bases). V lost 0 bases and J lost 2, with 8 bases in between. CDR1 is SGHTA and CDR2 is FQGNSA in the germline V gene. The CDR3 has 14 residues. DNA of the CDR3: TGTGCCAGCAGCTTAGCCAGGGTAACCTACGAGCAGTACTTC. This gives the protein CASSLARVTYEQYF.

CDR3 in amino acids: CASSSPGLAGGSYEQYF. CDR3 bases: TGTGCCAGCAGCTCACCGGGACTAGCGGGAGGGTCCTACGAGCAGTACTTC. This chain uses TRBV7-2 with TRBJ2-7; 16 bases fit TRBD2. Per the germline V gene, CDR1 is SGHTA and CDR2 is FQGNSA. The CDR3 is 17 amino acids. Trimming at V came to 4 bases and at J to 1 base, leaving 4 bases not matched to a gene.

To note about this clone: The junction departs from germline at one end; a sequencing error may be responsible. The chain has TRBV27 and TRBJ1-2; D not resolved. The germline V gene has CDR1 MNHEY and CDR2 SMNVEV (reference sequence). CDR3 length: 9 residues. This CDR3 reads CLTNYGYTF. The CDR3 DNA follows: TGCCTGACTAACTATGGCTACACCTTC.

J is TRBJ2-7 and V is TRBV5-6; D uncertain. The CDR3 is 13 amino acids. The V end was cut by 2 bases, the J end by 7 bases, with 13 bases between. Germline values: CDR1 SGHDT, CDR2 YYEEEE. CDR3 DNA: TGTGCCAGCAGCTTCAGATCTCAAGGGGAGCAGTACTTC. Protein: CASSFRSQGEQYF.

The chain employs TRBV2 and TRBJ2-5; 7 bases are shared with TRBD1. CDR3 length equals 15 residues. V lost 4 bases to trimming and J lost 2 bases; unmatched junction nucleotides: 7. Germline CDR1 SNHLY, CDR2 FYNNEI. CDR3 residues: CASSAGQARQETQYF. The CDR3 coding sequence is TGTGCCAGCAGTGCAGGACAGGCGCGACAAGAGACCCAGTACTTC. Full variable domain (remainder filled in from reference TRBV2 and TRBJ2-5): EPEVTQTPSHQVTQMGQEVILRCVPISNHLYFYWYRQILGQKVEFLVSFYNNEISEKSEIFDDQFSVERPDGSNFTLKIRSTKLEDSAMYFCASSAGQARQETQYFGPGTRLLVL.

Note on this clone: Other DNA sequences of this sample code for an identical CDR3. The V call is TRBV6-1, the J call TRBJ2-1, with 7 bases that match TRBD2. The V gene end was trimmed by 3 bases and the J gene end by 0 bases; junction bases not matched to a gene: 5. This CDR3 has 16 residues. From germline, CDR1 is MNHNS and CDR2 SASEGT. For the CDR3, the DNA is TGTGCCAGCAGTGAGAGAGCGGGGAGCTCCTACAATGAGCAGTTCTTC. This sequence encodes CASSERAGSSYNEQFF.

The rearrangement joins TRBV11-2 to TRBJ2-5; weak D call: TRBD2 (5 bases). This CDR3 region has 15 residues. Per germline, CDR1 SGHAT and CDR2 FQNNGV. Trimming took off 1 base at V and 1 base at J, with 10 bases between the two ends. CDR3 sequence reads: CASSLGEYGQETQYF. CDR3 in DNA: TGTGCCAGCAGCTTAGGGGAGTATGGCCAAGAGACCCAGTACTTC. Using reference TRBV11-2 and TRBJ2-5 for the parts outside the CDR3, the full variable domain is EAGVAQSPRYKIIEKRQSVAFWCNPISGHATLYWYQQILGQGPKLLIQFQNNGVVDDSQLPKDRFSAERLKGVDSTLKIQPAKLEDSAVYLCASSLGEYGQETQYFGPGTRLLVL.

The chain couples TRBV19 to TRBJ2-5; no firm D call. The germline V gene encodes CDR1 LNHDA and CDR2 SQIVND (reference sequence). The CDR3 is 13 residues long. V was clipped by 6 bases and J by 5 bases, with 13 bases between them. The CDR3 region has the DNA TGTGCCAGTAGCGAACTGGATGGGGAGACCCAGTACTTC. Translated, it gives CASSELDGETQYF.

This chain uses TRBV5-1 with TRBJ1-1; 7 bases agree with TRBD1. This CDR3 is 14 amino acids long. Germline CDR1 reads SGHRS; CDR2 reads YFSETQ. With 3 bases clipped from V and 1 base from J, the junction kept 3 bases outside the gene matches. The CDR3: CASSSRTGNTEAFF. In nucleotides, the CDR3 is TGCGCCAGCAGCTCACGGACAGGGAACACTGAAGCTTTCTTT.

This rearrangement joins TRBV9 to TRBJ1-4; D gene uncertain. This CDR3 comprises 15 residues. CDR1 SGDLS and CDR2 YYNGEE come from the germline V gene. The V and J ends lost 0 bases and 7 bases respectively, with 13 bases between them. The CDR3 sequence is CASSVDMGIGEKLFF. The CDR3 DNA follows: TGTGCCAGCAGCGTAGATATGGGAATCGGTGAAAAACTGTTTTTT.

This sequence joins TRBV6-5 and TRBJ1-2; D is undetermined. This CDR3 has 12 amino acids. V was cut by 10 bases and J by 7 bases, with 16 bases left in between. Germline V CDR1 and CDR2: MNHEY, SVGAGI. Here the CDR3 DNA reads TGTGCCACCTTGGTATGGGTGCGTGGCTACACCTTC. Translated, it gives CATLVWVRGYTF.

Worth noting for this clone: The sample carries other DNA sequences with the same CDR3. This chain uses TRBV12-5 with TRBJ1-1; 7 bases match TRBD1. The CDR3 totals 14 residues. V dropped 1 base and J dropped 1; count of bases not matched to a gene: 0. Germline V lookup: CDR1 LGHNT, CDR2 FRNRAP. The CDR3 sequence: CASGLGTGNTEAFF. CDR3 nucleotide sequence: TGTGCTAGTGGTTTGGGGACAGGGAACACTGAAGCTTTCTTT.

DNA of the CDR3: TGTGCCAGCACAGGAACCCCAGGAATCTACGAGCAGTACTTC. It encodes CASTGTPGIYEQYF. The rearrangement joins TRBV28 to TRBJ2-7; D not resolved. This CDR3 spans 14 amino acids. The germline V and J ends were trimmed by 7 bases and 3 bases, with 16 bases remaining between them. The germline CDR1 and CDR2 sequences are MDHEN and SYDVKM. Drawing the rest from reference TRBV28 and TRBJ2-7, the complete variable domain is DVKVTQSSRYLVKRTGEKVFLECVQDMDHENMFWYRQDPGLGLRLIYFSYDVKMKEKGDIPEGYSVSREKKERFSLILESASTNQTSMYLCASTGTPGIYEQYFGPGTRLTVT.

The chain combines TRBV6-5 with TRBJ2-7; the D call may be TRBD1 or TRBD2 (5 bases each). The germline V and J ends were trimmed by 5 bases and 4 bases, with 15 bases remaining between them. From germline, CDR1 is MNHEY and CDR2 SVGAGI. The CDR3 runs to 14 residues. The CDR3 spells CASSRAGALYEQYF. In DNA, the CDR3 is TGTGCCAGCAGTAGAGCCGGGGCCCTATACGAGCAGTACTTC.

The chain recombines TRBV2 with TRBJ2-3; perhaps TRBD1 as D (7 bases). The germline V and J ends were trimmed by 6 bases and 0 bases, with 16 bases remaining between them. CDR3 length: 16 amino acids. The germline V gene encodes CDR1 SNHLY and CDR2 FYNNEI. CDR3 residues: CASRRDSASSTDTQYF. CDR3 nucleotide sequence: TGTGCCAGCAGGCGGGACAGCGCTTCCAGCACAGATACGCAGTATTTT.

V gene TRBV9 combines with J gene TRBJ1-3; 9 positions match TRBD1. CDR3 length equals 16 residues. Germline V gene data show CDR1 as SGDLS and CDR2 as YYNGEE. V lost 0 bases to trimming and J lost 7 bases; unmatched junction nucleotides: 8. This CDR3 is CASSVDTGGIFNTIYF. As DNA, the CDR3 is TGTGCCAGCAGCGTAGATACAGGGGGCATCTTTAACACCATATATTTT.

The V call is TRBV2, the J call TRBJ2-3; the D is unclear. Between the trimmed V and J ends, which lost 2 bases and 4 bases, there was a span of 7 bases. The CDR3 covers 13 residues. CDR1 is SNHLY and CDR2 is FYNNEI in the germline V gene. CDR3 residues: CASSEQPPDTQYF. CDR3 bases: TGTGCCAGCAGTGAACAGCCCCCAGATACGCAGTATTTT.

CDR3 residues: CASHLDLDQPQHF. In nucleotides, the CDR3 is TGTGCCAGCCACCTCGATTTGGATCAGCCCCAGCATTTT. The chain has TRBV2 and TRBJ1-5; D not resolved. The CDR3 is 13 residues long. Germline V gives CDR1 SNHLY, CDR2 FYNNEI. The ends were cut back, 8 bases at V and 5 bases at J, with 13 bases in the middle.

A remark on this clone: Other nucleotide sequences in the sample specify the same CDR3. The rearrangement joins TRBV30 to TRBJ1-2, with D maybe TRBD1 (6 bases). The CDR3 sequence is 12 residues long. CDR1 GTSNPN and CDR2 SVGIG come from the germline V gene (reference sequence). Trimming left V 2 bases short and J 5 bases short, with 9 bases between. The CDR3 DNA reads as TGTGCCTGGAGTTCTACAGGGTATGGCTACACCTTC. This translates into CAWSSTGYGYTF.

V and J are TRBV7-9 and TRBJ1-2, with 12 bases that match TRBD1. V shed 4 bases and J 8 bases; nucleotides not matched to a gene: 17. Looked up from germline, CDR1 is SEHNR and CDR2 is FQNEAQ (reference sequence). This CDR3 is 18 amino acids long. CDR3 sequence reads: CASSSQGFPGQGATGYTF. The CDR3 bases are TGTGCCAGCAGCTCGCAAGGATTCCCGGGACAGGGGGCGACAGGCTACACCTTC.

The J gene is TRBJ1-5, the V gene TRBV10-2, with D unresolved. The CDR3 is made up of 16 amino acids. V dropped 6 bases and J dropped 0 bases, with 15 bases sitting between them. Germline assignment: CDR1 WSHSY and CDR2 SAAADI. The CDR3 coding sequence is TGCGCCAGCAGCCCATCCGGTCCGGTTAGCAATCAGCCCCAGCATTTT. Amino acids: CASSPSGPVSNQPQHF.

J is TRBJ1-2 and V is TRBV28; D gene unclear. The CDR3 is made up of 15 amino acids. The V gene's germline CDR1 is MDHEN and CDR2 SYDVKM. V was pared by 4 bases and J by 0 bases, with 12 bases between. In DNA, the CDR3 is TGTGCCAGCAGTTCATTGGGCGAAGCTAACTATGGCTACACCTTC. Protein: CASSSLGEANYGYTF.

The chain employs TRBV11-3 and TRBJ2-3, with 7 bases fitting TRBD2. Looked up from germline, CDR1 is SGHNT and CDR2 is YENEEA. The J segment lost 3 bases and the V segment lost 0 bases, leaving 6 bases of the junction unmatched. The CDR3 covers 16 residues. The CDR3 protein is CASSLDGGLSTDTQYF. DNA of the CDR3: TGTGCCAGCAGCTTAGATGGGGGACTATCAACAGATACGCAGTATTTT.

The chain's CDR3 is CASSRTGPHNSPLHF. The CDR3 nucleotides read TGTGCCAGCAGTAGGACAGGGCCACATAATTCACCCCTCCACTTT. The chain has TRBV6-5 and TRBJ1-6; 8 bases map to TRBD1. Germline V CDR1 and CDR2: MNHEY, SVGAGI. CDR3 length: 15 amino acids. The J segment lost 5 bases and the V segment lost 5 bases, leaving 5 bases of the junction unmatched.

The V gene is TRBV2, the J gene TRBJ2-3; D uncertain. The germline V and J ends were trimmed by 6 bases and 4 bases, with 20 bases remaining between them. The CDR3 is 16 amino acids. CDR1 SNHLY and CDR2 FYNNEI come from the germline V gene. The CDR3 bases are TGTGCCAGCAGGGCCCCCCTGGTCGTGGGTGCAGATACGCAGTATTTT. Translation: CASRAPLVVGADTQYF.

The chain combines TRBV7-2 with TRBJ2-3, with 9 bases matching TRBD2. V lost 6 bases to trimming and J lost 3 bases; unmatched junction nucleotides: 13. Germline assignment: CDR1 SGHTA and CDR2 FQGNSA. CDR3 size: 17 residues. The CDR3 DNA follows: TGTGCCAGCAGGCCCCTAGCGGGAACCGTGGGGACAGATACGCAGTATTTT. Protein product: CASRPLAGTVGTDTQYF.

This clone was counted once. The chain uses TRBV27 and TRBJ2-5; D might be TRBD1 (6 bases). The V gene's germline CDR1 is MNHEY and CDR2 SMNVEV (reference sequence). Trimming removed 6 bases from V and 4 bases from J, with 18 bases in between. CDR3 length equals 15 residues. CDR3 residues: CASRGLNKGGETQYF. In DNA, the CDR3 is TGTGCCAGCAGAGGCCTTAATAAAGGGGGAGAGACCCAGTACTTC.

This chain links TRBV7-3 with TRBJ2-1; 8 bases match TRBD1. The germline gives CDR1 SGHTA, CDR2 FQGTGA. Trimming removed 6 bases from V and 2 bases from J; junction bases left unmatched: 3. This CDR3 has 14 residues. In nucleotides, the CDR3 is TGTGCCAGCAGTTCGACAGGGGCCTACAATGAGCAGTTCTTC. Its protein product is CASSSTGAYNEQFF.

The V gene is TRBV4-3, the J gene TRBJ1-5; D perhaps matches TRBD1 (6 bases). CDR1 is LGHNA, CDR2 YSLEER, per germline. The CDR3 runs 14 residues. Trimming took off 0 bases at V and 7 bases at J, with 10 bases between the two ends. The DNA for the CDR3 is TGCGCCAGCAGCCAAGAACAGGGTTTCCAGCCCCAGCATTTT. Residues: CASSQEQGFQPQHF.

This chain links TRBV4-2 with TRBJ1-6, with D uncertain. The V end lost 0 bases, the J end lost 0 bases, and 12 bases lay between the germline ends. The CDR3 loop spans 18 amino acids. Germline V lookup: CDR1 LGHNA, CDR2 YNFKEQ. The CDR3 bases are TGTGCCAGCAGCCAAGAAGGGATACCAGACTCCTATAATTCACCCCTCCACTTT. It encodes CASSQEGIPDSYNSPLHF.